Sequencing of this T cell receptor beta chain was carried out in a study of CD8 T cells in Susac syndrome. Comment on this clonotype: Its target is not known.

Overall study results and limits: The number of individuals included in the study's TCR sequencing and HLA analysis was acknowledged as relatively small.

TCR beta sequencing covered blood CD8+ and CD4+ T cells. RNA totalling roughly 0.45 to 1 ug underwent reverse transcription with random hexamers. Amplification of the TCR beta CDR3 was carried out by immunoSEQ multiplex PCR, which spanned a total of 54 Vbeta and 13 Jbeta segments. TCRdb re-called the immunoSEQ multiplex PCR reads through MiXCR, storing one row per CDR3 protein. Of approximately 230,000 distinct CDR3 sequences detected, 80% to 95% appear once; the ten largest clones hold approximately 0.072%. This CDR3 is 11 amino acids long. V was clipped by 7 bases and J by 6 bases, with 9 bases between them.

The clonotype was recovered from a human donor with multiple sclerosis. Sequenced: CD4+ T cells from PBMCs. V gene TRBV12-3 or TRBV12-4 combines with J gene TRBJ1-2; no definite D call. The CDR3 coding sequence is TGTGCCAGCAAGGTTACGGATGGCTACACCTTC. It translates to CASKVTDGYTF.